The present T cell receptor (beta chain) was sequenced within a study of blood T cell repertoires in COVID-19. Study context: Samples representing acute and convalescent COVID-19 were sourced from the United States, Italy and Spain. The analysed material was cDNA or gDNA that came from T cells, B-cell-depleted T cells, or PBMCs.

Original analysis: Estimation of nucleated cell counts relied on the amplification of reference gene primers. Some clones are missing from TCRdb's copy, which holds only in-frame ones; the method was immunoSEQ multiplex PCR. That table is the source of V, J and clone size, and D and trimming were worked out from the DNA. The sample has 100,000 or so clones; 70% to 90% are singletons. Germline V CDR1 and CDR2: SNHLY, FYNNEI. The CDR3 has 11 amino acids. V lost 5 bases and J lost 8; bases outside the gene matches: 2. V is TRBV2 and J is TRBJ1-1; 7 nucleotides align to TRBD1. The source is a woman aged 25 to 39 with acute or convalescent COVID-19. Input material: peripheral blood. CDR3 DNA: TGTGCCAGCAGTCCGGACAGGGAAGCTTTCTTT. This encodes CASSPDREAFF.